This TCR beta chain was recovered during a study of T cell responses to AZD1222 COVID-19 vaccine. Assay: immunoSEQ multiplex PCR; the TCRdb copy retains only in-frame clones and omits some. The sample carries 130,000 to 150,000 clones, approximately 89% recorded once. The germline V and J ends were trimmed by 8 bases and 2 bases, with 13 bases remaining between them. CDR1 is SNHLY and CDR2 is FYNNEI in the germline V gene. This CDR3 has 13 amino acids. V is TRBV2 and J is TRBJ2-7, with D perhaps matching TRBD1 (7 bases). The clonotype originates from an adult in good health. Material: peripheral blood, obtained on day 0 of AZD1222 vaccination. As DNA, the CDR3 is TGTGCCAGCCTGGAGGGACAGACCTACGAGCAGTACTTC. Protein: CASLEGQTYEQYF.